This paragraph reports one T cell receptor (beta chain). Its matching antigen is unknown. Trimming at V came to 5 bases and at J to 2 bases, leaving 5 bases not matched to a gene. Germline V gene data show CDR1 as MNHEY and CDR2 as SMNVEV (reference sequence). The CDR3 is 14 amino acids. The data derive from a study of OX40 agonist ivuxolimab in advanced cancers. Study summary: Three patients, one with hepatocellular carcinoma and two with cutaneous melanoma, responded partially.

Broader study findings: Expanded clones were, on average, more numerous in CD8+ T cells than in CD4+. Still undetermined is the antigen specificity of the expanded peripheral T cells.

The protocol was immunoSEQ multiplex PCR, while the TCRdb copy is restricted to in-frame clones and leaves out a portion. The table has about 150,000 clones, roughly 94% seen once. The sequence derives from an adult with an advanced solid tumor such as melanoma, head and neck, liver or kidney cancer. V and J are TRBV27 and TRBJ1-2; 7 nucleotides agree with TRBD1. Here the sequenced sample was CD4+ or CD8+ T cells sorted from blood, taken in a trial of the OX40 agonist ivuxolimab. CDR3 amino acids: CASSPKTGNYGYTF. The CDR3 DNA follows: TGTGCCAGCAGTCCCAAGACAGGGAACTATGGCTACACCTTC.